One sample yielded the 21 T cell receptor beta chains listed below, sequenced in a study of blood T cell repertoires in COVID-19. Profiled with immunoSEQ multiplex PCR; TCRdb holds only in-frame clones, not every one. The table lists a few hundred thousand clones, around nine tenths of them singletons. Sequencing was performed on peripheral blood. The receptors were gathered from a woman aged 55-69 years with acute or convalescent COVID-19.

The V call is TRBV12-3 or TRBV12-4, the J call TRBJ1-2; D gene ambiguous. The V end was cut by 3 bases, the J end by 2 bases, with 7 bases between. The CDR3 has 13 residues. The CDR3 sequence is CASSFNINYGYTF. The CDR3 DNA is TGTGCCAGCAGTTTCAACATAAACTATGGCTACACCTTC.

To note about this clone: The same CDR3 can be traced to other DNA sequences in this sample. V and J are TRBV18 and TRBJ1-2, with 10 positions matching TRBD1. Per the germline V gene, CDR1 is KGHSH and CDR2 is LQKENI. Losses at the gene ends were 3 bases for V and 5 bases for J; bases not matched to a gene: 0. The CDR3 has 13 amino acids. CDR3: CASSPDRGYGYTF. The CDR3 DNA is TGTGCCAGCTCACCGGACAGGGGGTATGGCTACACCTTC.

This chain connects TRBV7-3 to TRBJ2-3; the match to TRBD2 covers 10 bases. CDR3 length: 19 amino acids. With 2 bases clipped from V and 2 bases from J, the junction kept 13 bases outside the gene matches. Per germline, CDR1 SGHTA and CDR2 FQGTGA. This CDR3 reads CASSLLSGRALLPTDTQYF. The CDR3 nucleotides read TGTGCCAGCAGCTTACTGAGCGGGAGGGCTCTCCTTCCCACAGATACGCAGTATTTT.

The rearrangement uses TRBV15 and TRBJ1-1; no clear D. V lost 0 bases and J 5 bases, leaving 4 bases between the germline ends. Per the germline V gene, CDR1 is LNHNV and CDR2 is YYDKDF (reference sequence). The CDR3 spans 12 residues. CDR3 sequence: CATSRDGTEAFF. The CDR3 bases are TGTGCCACCAGCAGAGACGGTACTGAAGCTTTCTTT.

The V and J genes are TRBV5-1 and TRBJ2-5; 7 nucleotides agree with TRBD1. This CDR3 spans 16 amino acids. V dropped 0 bases and J dropped 2; count of bases not matched to a gene: 7. CDR1 and CDR2 from the germline V gene are SGHRS and YFSETQ. The CDR3 loop is CASSLEVRGWQETQYF. CDR3 coding DNA: TGCGCCAGCAGCTTGGAAGTCAGGGGGTGGCAAGAGACCCAGTACTTC.

This clone was counted a single time. V is TRBV27 and J is TRBJ2-1; 13 nucleotides match TRBD2. Trimming cost V 8 bases and J 0 bases; bases outside gene matches: 10. The CDR3 loop spans 18 amino acids. Germline V gene data show CDR1 as MNHEY and CDR2 as SMNVEV (reference sequence). The DNA of the CDR3 is TGTGCCAGCTGGAGGACTAGCGGGGGTCTTCGCTCCTACAATGAGCAGTTCTTC. It encodes CASWRTSGGLRSYNEQFF.

The chain joins TRBV4-1 to TRBJ2-7; 7 positions agree with TRBD1. The CDR3 sequence is 16 residues long. In germline, CDR1 is MGHRA, CDR2 YSYEKL. With V trimmed by 3 bases and J by 0 bases, 8 bases remained unmatched. The CDR3 DNA sequence: TGCGCCAGCAGCCACAACAGGGGTCTTAGCTCCTACGAGCAGTACTTC. It encodes CASSHNRGLSSYEQYF.

The CDR3 DNA reads as TGCGCCAGCAGCTACGAGCGGTACAATGAGCAGTTCTTC. The encoded protein is CASSYERYNEQFF. The rearrangement joins TRBV5-1 to TRBJ2-1; D may be TRBD2 (5 bases). The CDR3 runs 13 residues. V lost 3 bases to trimming and J lost 4 bases, with 8 bases between them. Germline V gene sequence: CDR1 SGHRS, CDR2 YFSETQ.

The V call is TRBV27, the J call TRBJ2-1, with 10 bases matching TRBD1. V lost 5 bases, J lost 9 bases, and 10 bases stayed unmatched. CDR1 and CDR2 from the germline V gene are MNHEY and SMNVEV (reference sequence). The CDR3 loop spans 15 amino acids. The CDR3 DNA follows: TGTGCCAGCAGTGGTGGGACAGGGGTGTTCGGTGAGCAGTTCTTC. Translation gives CASSGGTGVFGEQFF.

This chain joins TRBV7-2 and TRBJ2-7; possibly TRBD1 for D (5 bases). The CDR3 extends over 13 amino acids. Germline loops: CDR1 SGHTA, CDR2 FQGNSA. V lost 10 bases and J 5 bases, leaving 18 bases between the germline ends. Written as DNA, the CDR3 is TGTGCCACCCAGGACATTTTAAACCACGAGCAGTACTTC. Translated: CATQDILNHEQYF.

The V and J genes are TRBV6-5 and TRBJ1-5; D unclear. The CDR3 totals 14 residues. Trimming removed 6 bases at V and 5 bases at J, with 14 bases between. Germline CDR1 is MNHEY and CDR2 is SVGAGI. This CDR3 reads CASREGVGYQPQHF. CDR3 nucleotide sequence: TGTGCCAGCAGAGAGGGCGTTGGGTATCAGCCCCAGCATTTT.

There are many counts of this clone. The V gene is TRBV2, the J gene TRBJ1-2, with D tentatively TRBD1 (6 bases). The CDR3 runs to 12 residues. Germline CDR1 is SNHLY and CDR2 is FYNNEI. Trimming shortened V by 3 bases and J by 7 bases, and 9 bases separated the two germline ends. DNA of the CDR3: TGTGCCAGCAGTGATATGGGGGCTGGCTACACCTTC. It translates to CASSDMGAGYTF.

The chain employs TRBV27 and TRBJ2-2; 10 nucleotides align to TRBD2. Germline CDR1 MNHEY, CDR2 SMNVEV (reference sequence). The V and J ends lost 3 bases and 4 bases, in that order; junction bases with no gene match: 8. The CDR3 is 17 amino acids. The CDR3 DNA reads as TGTGCCAGCAGTTTGCCTTGGACTAGCGGATTCACCGGGGAGCTGTTTTTT. It specifies CASSLPWTSGFTGELFF.

The gene calls are TRBV3-1 (or the pseudogene TRBV3-2) and TRBJ1-2; D is perhaps TRBD1 (5 bases). This CDR3 is built from 12 residues. Germline values: CDR1 LGHDT, CDR2 YNNKEL (reference sequence). V was cut by 3 bases and J by 10 bases, with 12 bases left in between. CDR3 amino acids: CASSQGGEAYTF. CDR3 nucleotide sequence: TGTGCCAGCAGCCAGGGGGGGGAGGCCTACACCTTC.

Concerning this clone itself: The sample carries other DNA sequences with the same CDR3. The chain recombines TRBV6-5 with TRBJ2-1, with a weak D call TRBD2 (6 bases). V lost 2 bases to trimming and J lost 7 bases, with 6 bases between them. The length of the CDR3 is 12 residues. CDR1 is MNHEY, CDR2 SVGAGI, per germline. The CDR3 DNA follows: TGTGCCAGCAGTTACCGGGGGAATGAGCAGTTCTTC. Protein product: CASSYRGNEQFF.

This chain connects TRBV7-9 to TRBJ2-2, with D unresolved. The CDR3 runs 12 residues. Trimming shortened V by 5 bases and J by 6 bases, and 7 bases separated the two germline ends. Germline V gene lookup returns CDR1 SEHNR and CDR2 FQNEAQ (reference sequence). The CDR3 nucleotides read TGTGCCAGCAGCCAGTACCCCGGGGAGCTGTTTTTT. This sequence encodes CASSQYPGELFF. The entire variable domain, with the rest obtained from reference TRBV7-9 and TRBJ2-2, is as follows: DTGVSQNPRHKITKRGQNVTFRCDPISEHNRLYWYRQTLGQGPEFLTYFQNEAQLEKSRLLSDRFSAERPKGSFSTLEIQRTEQGDSAMYLCASSQYPGELFFGEGSRLTVL.

The chain employs TRBV28 and TRBJ2-7; TRBD1 aligns across 9 bases. V lost 8 bases to trimming and J lost 3 bases; unmatched junction nucleotides: 11. The CDR3 length is 15 residues. The germline V gene encodes CDR1 MDHEN and CDR2 SYDVKM. The CDR3 spells CASFTLGQGGYEQYF. CDR3 DNA: TGTGCCAGCTTCACCTTGGGACAGGGTGGCTACGAGCAGTACTTC.

This chain connects TRBV27 to TRBJ2-5, with unresolved D. The CDR3 extends over 13 amino acids. Germline V lookup: CDR1 MNHEY, CDR2 SMNVEV (reference sequence). The germline V and J ends were trimmed by 3 bases and 0 bases, with 5 bases remaining between them. CDR3 loop: CASSFQDQETQYF. Written as DNA, the CDR3 is TGTGCCAGCAGTTTCCAGGACCAAGAGACCCAGTACTTC.

As regards this clone: Sequence at one end of the junction differs from germline and may be a read error. The chain carries TRBV19 and TRBJ1-3, with 7 positions matching TRBD1. This CDR3 is 11 amino acids long. The germline gives CDR1 LNHDA, CDR2 SQIVND (reference sequence). The CDR3: CASRRDRVVTF. CDR3 nucleotides: TGTGCCAGTAGACGCGACAGGGTCGTGACTTTT.

The gene calls are TRBV6-5 and TRBJ1-5; D is uncertain. V was pared by 0 bases and J by 2 bases, with 11 bases between. Looked up from germline, CDR1 is MNHEY and CDR2 is SVGAGI. The CDR3 loop spans 16 amino acids. DNA of the CDR3: TGTGCCAGCAGTTACTCACCTCTCCAGGGCAATCAGCCCCAGCATTTT. Amino acids: CASSYSPLQGNQPQHF.

V is TRBV4-1 and J is TRBJ2-7, with 7 bases aligning to TRBD1. The trim removed 0 bases at V and 4 bases at J, leaving 6 bases unmatched. Germline V lookup: CDR1 MGHRA, CDR2 YSYEKL. This CDR3 contains 15 residues. The CDR3 here is CASSQEAGTAYEQYF. CDR3 coding DNA: TGCGCCAGCAGCCAAGAAGCCGGGACAGCGTACGAGCAGTACTTC.